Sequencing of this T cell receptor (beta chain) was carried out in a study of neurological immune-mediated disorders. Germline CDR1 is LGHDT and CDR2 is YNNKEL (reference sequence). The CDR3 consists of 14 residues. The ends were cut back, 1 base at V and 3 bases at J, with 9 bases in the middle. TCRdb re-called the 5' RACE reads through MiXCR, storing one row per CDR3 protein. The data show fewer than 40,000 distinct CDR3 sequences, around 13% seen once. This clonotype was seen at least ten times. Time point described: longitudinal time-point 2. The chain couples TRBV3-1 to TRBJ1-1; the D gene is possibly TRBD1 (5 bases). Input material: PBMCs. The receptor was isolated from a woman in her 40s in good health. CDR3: CASSQGRVDTEAFF. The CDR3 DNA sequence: TGTGCCAGCAGCCAAGGCAGGGTGGACACTGAAGCTTTCTTT.